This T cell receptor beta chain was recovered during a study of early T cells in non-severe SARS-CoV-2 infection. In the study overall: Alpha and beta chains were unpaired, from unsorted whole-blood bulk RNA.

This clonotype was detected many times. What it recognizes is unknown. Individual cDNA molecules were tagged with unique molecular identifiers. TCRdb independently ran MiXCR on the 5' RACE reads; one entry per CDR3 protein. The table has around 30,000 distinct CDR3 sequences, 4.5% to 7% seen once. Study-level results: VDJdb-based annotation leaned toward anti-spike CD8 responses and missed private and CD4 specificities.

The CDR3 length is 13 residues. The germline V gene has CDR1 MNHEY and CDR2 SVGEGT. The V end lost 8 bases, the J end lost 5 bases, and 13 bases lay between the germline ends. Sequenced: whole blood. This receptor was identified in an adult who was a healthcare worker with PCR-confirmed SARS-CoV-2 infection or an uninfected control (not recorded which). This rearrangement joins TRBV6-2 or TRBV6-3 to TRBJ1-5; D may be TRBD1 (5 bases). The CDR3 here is CASLRQLDQPQHF. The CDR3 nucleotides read TGTGCCAGCTTAAGACAGCTAGATCAGCCCCAGCATTTT.